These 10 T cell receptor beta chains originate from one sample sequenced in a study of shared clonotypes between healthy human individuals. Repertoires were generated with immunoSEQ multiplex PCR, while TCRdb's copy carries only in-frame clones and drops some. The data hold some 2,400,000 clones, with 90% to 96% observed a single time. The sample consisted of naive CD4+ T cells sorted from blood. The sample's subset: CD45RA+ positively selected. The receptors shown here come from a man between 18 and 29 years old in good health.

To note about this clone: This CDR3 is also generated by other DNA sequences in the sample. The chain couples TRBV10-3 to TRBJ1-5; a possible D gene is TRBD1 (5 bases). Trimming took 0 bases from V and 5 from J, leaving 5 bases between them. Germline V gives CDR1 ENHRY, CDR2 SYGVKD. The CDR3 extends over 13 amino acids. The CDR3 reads CAISESGDQPQHF. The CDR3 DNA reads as TGTGCCATCAGTGAGTCAGGGGATCAGCCCCAGCATTTT.

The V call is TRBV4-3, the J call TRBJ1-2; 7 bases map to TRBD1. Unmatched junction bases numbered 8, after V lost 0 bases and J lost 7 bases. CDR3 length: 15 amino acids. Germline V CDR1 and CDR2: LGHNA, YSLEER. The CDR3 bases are TGCGCCAGCAGCCAAGACAAGGGGGCGTGGGGTGGCTACACCTTC. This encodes CASSQDKGAWGGYTF.

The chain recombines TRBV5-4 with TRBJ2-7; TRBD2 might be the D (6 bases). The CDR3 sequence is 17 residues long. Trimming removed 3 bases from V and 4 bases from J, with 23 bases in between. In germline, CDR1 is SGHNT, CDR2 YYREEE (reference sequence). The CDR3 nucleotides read TGTGCCAGCAGCTCGGATGCGGGACTCCCAAGCGTATACGAGCAGTACTTC. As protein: CASSSDAGLPSVYEQYF.

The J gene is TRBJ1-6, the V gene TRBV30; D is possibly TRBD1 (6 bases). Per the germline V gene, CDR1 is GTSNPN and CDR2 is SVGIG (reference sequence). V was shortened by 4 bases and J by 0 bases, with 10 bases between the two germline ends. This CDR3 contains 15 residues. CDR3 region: CAWNKGGSYNSPLHF. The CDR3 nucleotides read TGTGCCTGGAATAAAGGGGGCTCCTATAATTCACCCCTCCACTTT.

The CDR3 here is CASSLFWDSNQPQHF. The CDR3 region has the DNA TGTGCCAGCAGTCTTTTTTGGGATAGCAATCAGCCCCAGCATTTT. The chain uses TRBV6-5 and TRBJ1-5; D unclear. Germline V gene sequence: CDR1 MNHEY, CDR2 SVGAGI. Trimming stripped 5 bases from V and 0 bases from J, with 11 bases between. The CDR3 loop spans 15 amino acids.

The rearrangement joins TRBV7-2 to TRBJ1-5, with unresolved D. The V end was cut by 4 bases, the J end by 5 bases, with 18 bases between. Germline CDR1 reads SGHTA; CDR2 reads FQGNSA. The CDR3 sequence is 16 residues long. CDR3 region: CASSSRAGGFDQPQHF. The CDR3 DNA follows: TGTGCCAGCAGCTCCCGGGCGGGCGGGTTTGATCAGCCCCAGCATTTT.

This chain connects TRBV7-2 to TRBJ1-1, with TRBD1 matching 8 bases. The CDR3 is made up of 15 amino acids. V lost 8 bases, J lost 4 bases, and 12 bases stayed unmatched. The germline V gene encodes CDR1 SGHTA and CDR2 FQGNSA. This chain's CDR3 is CASCTQTGAVTEAFF. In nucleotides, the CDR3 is TGTGCCAGCTGCACCCAGACAGGGGCCGTCACTGAAGCTTTCTTT.

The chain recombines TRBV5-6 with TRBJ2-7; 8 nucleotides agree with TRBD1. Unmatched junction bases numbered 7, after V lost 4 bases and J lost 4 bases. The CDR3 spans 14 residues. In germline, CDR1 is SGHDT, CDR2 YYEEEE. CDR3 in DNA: TGTGCCAGCAGCGCCCCGGGACAGGTTTACGAGCAGTACTTC. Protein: CASSAPGQVYEQYF. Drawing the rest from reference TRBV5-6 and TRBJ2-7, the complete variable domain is DAGVTQSPTHLIKTRGQQVTLRCSPKSGHDTVSWYQQALGQGPQFIFQYYEEEERQRGNFPDRFSGHQFPNYSSELNVNALLLGDSALYLCASSAPGQVYEQYFGPGTRLTVT.

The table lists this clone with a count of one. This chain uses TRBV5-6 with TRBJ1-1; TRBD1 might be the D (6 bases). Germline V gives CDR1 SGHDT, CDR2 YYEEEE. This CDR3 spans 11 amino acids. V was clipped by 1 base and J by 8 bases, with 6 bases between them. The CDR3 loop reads CASSLQGEAFF. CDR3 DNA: TGTGCCAGCAGCTTGCAGGGGGAAGCTTTCTTT.

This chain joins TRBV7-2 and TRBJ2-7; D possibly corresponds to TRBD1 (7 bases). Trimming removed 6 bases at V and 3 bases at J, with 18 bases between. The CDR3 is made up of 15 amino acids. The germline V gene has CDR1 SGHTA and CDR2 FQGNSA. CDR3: CASSQGGLTGYEQYF. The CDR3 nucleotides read TGTGCCAGCAGTCAGGGGGGCCTAACCGGCTACGAGCAGTACTTC.